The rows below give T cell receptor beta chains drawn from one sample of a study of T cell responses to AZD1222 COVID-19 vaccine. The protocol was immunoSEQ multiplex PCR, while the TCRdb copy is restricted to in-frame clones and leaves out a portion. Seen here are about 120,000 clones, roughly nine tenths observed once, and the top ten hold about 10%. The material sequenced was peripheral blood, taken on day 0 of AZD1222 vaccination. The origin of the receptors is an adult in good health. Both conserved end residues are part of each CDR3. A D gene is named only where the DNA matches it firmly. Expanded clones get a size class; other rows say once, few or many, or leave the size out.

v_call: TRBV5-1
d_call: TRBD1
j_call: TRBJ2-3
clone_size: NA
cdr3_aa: CASSLGTGEYTQYF
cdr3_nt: TGCGCCAGCAGCTTGGGGACAGGGGAGTATACGCAGTATTTT

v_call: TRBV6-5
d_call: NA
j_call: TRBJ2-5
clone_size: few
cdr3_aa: CASRTRWAGETQYF
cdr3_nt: TGTGCCAGCAGGACTCGGTGGGCTGGAGAGACCCAGTACTTC

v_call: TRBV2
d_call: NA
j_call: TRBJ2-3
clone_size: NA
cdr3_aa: CASSGGRGRTDTQYF
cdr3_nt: TGTGCCAGCAGTGGGGGGCGGGGGCGCACAGATACGCAGTATTTT

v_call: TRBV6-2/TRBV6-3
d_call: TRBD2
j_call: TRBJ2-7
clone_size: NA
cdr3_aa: CASSYRGSLAGGKPYEQYF
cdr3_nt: TGTGCCAGCAGTTACAGGGGGAGCCTAGCGGGAGGGAAGCCCTACGAGCAGTACTTC

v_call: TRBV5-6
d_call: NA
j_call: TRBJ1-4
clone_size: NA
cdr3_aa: CASSFRTSTNEKLFF
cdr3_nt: TGTGCCAGCAGCTTCAGGACGTCAACTAATGAAAAACTGTTTTTT

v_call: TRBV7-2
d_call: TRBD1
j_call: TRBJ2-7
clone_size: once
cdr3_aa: CASSLATGSYEQYF
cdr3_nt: TGTGCCAGCAGCTTAGCGACAGGGTCCTACGAGCAGTACTTC

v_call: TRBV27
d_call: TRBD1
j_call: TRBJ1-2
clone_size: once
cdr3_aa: CASSLDRGNYGYTF
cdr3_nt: TGTGCCAGCAGTTTAGACAGGGGTAACTATGGCTACACCTTC

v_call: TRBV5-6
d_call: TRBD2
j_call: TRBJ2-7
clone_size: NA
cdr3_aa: CASSLVSGLVFEQYF
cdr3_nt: TGTGCCAGCAGCTTGGTTTCTGGACTAGTTTTCGAGCAGTACTTC

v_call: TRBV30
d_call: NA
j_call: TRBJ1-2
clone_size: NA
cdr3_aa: CAWSVDSNYGYTF
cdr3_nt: TGTGCCTGGAGTGTCGACAGTAACTATGGCTACACCTTC

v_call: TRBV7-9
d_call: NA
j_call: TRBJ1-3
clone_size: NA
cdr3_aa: CASTGVGGNTIYF
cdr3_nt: TGTGCCAGCACGGGAGTCGGGGGAAACACCATATATTTT

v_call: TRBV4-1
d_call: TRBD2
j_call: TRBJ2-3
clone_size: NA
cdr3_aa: CASSQWGTSGSTDTQYF
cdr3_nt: TGCGCCAGCAGCCAGTGGGGGACTAGCGGAAGCACAGATACGCAGTATTTT

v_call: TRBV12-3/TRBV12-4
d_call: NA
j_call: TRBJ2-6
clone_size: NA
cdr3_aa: CASRYSGANVLTF
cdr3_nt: TGTGCCAGCAGATACTCTGGGGCCAACGTCCTGACTTTC

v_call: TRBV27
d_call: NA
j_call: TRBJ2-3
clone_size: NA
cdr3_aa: CASSPRAEGTADTQYF
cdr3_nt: TGTGCCAGCAGCCCCAGGGCGGAGGGGACGGCAGATACGCAGTATTTT

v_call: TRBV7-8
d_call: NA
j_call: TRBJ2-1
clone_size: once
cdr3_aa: CASSLGGDEQFF
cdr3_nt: TGTGCCAGCAGCTTAGGGGGAGATGAGCAGTTCTTC

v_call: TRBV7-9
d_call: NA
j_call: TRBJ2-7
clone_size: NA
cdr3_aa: CASSYNPGSPHEQYF
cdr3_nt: TGTGCCAGCAGCTATAACCCAGGGTCCCCCCACGAGCAGTACTTC

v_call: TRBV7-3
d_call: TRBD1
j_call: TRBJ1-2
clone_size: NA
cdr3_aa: CASSLTGRGQGKAYGYTF
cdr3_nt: TGTGCCAGCAGCTTAACAGGTCGGGGACAGGGGAAGGCCTATGGCTACACCTTC

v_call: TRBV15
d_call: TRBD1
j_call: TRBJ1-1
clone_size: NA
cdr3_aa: CATSRVAGQGEAFF
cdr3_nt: TGTGCCACCAGCAGAGTGGCGGGACAGGGTGAAGCTTTCTTT

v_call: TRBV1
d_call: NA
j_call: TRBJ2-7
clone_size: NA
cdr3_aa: CTILAGDLVTYEQYF
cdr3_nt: TGCACCATCTTAGCGGGAGACCTAGTTACCTACGAGCAGTACTTC

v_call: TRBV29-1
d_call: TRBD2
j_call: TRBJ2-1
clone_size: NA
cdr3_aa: CSVSSGPPYNEQFF
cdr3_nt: TGCAGCGTTTCTAGCGGTCCCCCCTACAATGAGCAGTTCTTC

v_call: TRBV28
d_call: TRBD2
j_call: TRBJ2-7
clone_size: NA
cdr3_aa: CASSLPLAGARYEQYF
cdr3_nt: TGTGCCAGCAGTTTGCCTCTAGCGGGAGCCCGCTACGAGCAGTACTTC

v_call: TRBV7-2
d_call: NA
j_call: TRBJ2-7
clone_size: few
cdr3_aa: CASSLGQGGYEQYF
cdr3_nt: TGTGCCAGCAGCTTAGGACAGGGAGGCTACGAGCAGTACTTC

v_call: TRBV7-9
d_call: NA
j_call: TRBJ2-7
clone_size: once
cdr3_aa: CASSPSEGPDEQYF
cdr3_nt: TGTGCCAGCAGCCCTTCCGAGGGGCCCGACGAGCAGTACTTC

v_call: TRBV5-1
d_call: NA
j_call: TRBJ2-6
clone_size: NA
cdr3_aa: CASSLYSGANVLTF
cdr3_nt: TGCGCCAGCAGCTTATACTCTGGGGCCAACGTCCTGACTTTC

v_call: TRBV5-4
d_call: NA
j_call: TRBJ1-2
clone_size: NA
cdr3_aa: CASSFGREGYTF
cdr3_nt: TGTGCCAGCAGCTTCGGCAGGGAAGGCTACACCTTC

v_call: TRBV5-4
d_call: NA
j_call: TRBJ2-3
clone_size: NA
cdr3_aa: CASSLSGADTQYF
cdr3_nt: TGTGCCAGCAGCTTGAGTGGGGCGGATACGCAGTATTTT

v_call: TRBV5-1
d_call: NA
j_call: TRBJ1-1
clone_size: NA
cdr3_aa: CASSSQRNTEAFF
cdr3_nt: TGCGCCAGCAGCTCGCAAAGGAACACTGAAGCTTTCTTT

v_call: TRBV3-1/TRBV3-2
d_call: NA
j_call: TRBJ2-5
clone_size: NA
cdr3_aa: CASSQEGWTQYF
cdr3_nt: TGTGCCAGCAGCCAAGAGGGGTGGACCCAGTACTTC

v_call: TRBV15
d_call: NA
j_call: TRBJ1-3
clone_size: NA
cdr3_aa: CATSRDLSRTIYF
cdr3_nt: TGTGCCACCAGCAGAGATCTATCGCGCACCATATATTTT

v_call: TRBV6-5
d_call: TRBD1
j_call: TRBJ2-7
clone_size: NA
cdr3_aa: CASSSSLGTASYEQYF
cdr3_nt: TGTGCCAGCAGTTCATCCCTCGGGACAGCTTCCTACGAGCAGTACTTC

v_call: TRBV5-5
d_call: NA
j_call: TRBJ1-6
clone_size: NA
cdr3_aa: CASSWEGWDSPLHF
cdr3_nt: TGTGCCAGCAGCTGGGAAGGGTGGGACTCACCCCTCCACTTT

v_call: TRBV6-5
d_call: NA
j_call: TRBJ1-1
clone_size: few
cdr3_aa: CASSWGGGFNTEAFF
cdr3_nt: TGTGCCAGCAGTTGGGGTGGGGGCTTCAACACTGAAGCTTTCTTT

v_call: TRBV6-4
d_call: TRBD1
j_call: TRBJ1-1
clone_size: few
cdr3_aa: CASSEGTGGNTEAFF
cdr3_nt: TGTGCCAGCAGTGAGGGGACAGGGGGTAACACTGAAGCTTTCTTT

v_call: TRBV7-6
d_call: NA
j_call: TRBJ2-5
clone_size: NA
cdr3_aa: CASSLVDSPQETQYF
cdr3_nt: TGTGCCAGCAGCTTAGTAGACAGTCCCCAAGAGACCCAGTACTTC

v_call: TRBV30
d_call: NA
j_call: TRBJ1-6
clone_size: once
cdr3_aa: CAWSPGNSPLHF
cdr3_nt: TGTGCCTGGAGTCCCGGGAACTCACCCCTCCACTTT

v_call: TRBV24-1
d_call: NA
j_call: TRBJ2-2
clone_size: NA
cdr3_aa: CATSDRLARRAGELFF
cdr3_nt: TGTGCCACCAGTGATCGCTTAGCGAGGAGGGCCGGGGAGCTGTTTTTT

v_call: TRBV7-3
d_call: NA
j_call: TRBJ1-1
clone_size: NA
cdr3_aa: CASSPGRGLVEAFF
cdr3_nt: TGTGCCAGCAGCCCAGGCCGGGGGTTGGTTGAAGCTTTCTTT

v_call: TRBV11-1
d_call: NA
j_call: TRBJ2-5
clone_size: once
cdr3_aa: CASSRGSDPRETQYF
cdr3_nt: TGTGCCAGCAGCCGGGGTAGCGACCCTCGAGAGACCCAGTACTTC

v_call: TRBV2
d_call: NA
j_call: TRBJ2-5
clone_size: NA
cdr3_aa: CASKGTLGVETQYF
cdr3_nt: TGTGCCAGCAAGGGGACACTCGGAGTTGAGACCCAGTACTTC

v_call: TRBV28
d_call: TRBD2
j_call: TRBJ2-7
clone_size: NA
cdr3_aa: CASTTQGASGRYEQYF
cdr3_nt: TGTGCCAGCACCACCCAGGGGGCTAGCGGGAGATACGAGCAGTACTTC

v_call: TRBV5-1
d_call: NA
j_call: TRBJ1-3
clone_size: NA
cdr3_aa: CASSSVGRFSGNTIYF
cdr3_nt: TGCGCCAGCAGCTCGGTGGGGAGATTCTCTGGAAACACCATATATTTT

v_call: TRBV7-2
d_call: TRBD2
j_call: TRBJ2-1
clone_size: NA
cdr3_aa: CASSDGLARYNEQFF
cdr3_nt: TGTGCCAGCAGCGACGGACTAGCGAGATACAATGAGCAGTTCTTC

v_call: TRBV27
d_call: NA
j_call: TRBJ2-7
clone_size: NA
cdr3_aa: CASSLNGGRYEQYF
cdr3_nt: TGTGCCAGCAGTTTAAACGGGGGGCGGTACGAGCAGTACTTC

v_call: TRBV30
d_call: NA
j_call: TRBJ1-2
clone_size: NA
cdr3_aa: CAWSRSRRSNYGYTF
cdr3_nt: TGTGCCTGGAGCAGGTCGAGACGTTCTAACTATGGCTACACCTTC

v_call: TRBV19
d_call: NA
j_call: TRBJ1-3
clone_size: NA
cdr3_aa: CASSGRGRVRGNTIYF
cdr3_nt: TGTGCCAGTAGTGGTCGGGGACGGGTGCGAGGAAACACCATATATTTT

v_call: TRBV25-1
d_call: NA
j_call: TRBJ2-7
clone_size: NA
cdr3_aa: CASTSGPSKQYF
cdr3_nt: TGTGCCAGCACTTCCGGGCCTAGTAAGCAGTACTTC

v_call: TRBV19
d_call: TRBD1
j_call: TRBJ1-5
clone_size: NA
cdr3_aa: CASSRTGASRDNQPQHF
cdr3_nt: TGTGCCAGTAGTCGGACAGGAGCCAGCCGGGACAATCAGCCCCAGCATTTT

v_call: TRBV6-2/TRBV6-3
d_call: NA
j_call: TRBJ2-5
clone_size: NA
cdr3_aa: CASSYSSGTQYF
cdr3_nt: TGTGCCAGCAGTTACTCATCCGGGACCCAGTACTTC

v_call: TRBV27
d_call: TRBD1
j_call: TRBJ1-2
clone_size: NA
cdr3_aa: CASSWDRGSGYTF
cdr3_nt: TGTGCCAGCAGTTGGGACAGGGGATCTGGCTACACCTTC

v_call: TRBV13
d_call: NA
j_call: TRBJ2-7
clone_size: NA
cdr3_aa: CASSLTRFYEQYF
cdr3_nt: TGTGCCAGCAGCTTAACAAGGTTCTACGAGCAGTACTTC

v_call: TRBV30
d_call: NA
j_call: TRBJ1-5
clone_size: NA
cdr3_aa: CAWSVLQGNQPQHF
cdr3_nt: TGTGCCTGGAGTGTGTTACAGGGTAATCAGCCCCAGCATTTT

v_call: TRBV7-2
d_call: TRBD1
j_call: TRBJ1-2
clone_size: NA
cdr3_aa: CASSLEGTGVGGYTF
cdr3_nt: TGTGCCAGCAGCTTAGAAGGGACAGGGGTCGGTGGCTACACCTTC

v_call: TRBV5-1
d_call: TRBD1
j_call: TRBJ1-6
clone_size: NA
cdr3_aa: CASSLPDRWYSPLHF
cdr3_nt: TGCGCCAGCAGCTTGCCGGACAGGTGGTATTCACCCCTCCACTTT

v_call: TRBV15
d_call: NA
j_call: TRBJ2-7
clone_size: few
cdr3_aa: CATSIGQRQYEQYF
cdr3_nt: TGTGCCACCAGCATTGGACAAAGACAATACGAGCAGTACTTC

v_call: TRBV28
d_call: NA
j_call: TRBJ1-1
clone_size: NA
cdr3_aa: CASSPPWGTPYKEAFF
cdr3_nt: TGTGCCAGCAGTCCCCCATGGGGGACACCCTACAAAGAAGCTTTCTTT

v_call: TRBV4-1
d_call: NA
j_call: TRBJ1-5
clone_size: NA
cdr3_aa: CASSSPWGGRSNQPQHF
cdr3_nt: TGCGCCAGCAGCTCGCCGTGGGGGGGCAGGAGCAATCAGCCCCAGCATTTT

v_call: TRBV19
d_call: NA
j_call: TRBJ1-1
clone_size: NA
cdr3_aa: CASSMWGNTEAFF
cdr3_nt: TGTGCCAGTAGTATGTGGGGGAACACTGAAGCTTTCTTT

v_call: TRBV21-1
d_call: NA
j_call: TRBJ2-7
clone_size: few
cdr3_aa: CASSKGPGEGAFYEQYF
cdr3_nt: TGTGCCAGCAGCAAAGGCCCGGGGGAGGGGGCCTTCTACGAGCAGTACTTC